The rows below give T cell receptor beta chains drawn from one sample of a study of cytomegalovirus exposure and HLA in healthy donors. This table comes from immunoSEQ multiplex PCR, and its TCRdb copy is limited to in-frame clones, with some not included. Altogether approximately 150,000 clones are present, roughly 80% being singletons, with the ten largest covering around 3.4%. The source material was PBMCs. Receptors were obtained from a man aged 35 to 55 in good health and CMV-seronegative. Both conserved end residues are part of each CDR3. Each record gives: V gene, clone size, D gene, J gene, CDR3 length, CDR3 protein, CDR3 DNA. The D gene is left open where the match is weak. Not all rows give a size; the values are once, few, many and, for expanded clones, a class.

v_gene: TRBV7-9; abundance: .; d_gene: TRBD2; j_gene: TRBJ2-3; len: 15; CDR3aa: CASSFDGGGTDTQYF; CDR3nt: TGTGCCAGCAGCTTTGACGGGGGGGGCACAGATACGCAGTATTTT
v_gene: TRBV5-6; abundance: .; d_gene: TRBD1; j_gene: TRBJ2-4; len: 17; CDR3aa: CASSFGTDSLAKNIQYF; CDR3nt: TGTGCCAGCAGCTTCGGGACAGACTCTTTAGCCAAAAACATTCAGTACTTC
v_gene: TRBV4-1; abundance: .; d_gene: .; j_gene: TRBJ2-2; len: 19; CDR3aa: CASSLLASGLRTNTGELFF; CDR3nt: TGCGCCAGCAGCCTCTTAGCCTCGGGACTCAGAACGAACACCGGGGAGCTGTTTTTT
v_gene: TRBV11-1; abundance: .; d_gene: TRBD1; j_gene: TRBJ2-6; len: 15; CDR3aa: CASSSRDRGASVLTF; CDR3nt: TGTGCCAGCAGCTCCCGAGACAGGGGCGCATCCGTCCTGACTTTC
v_gene: TRBV4-1; abundance: .; d_gene: TRBD2; j_gene: TRBJ2-1; len: 15; CDR3aa: CASSQRGLAGGEQFF; CDR3nt: TGCGCCAGCAGCCAGAGAGGCCTAGCGGGGGGTGAGCAGTTCTTC
v_gene: TRBV5-1; abundance: .; d_gene: TRBD1; j_gene: TRBJ2-7; len: 14; CDR3aa: CASSLGQGSYEQYF; CDR3nt: TGCGCCAGCAGCTTAGGACAGGGCAGCTACGAGCAGTACTTC
v_gene: TRBV4-2; abundance: .; d_gene: TRBD2; j_gene: TRBJ2-7; len: 18; CDR3aa: CASSQGGILAGVAYEQYF; CDR3nt: TGTGCCAGCAGCCAAGGCGGTATACTAGCGGGGGTTGCCTACGAGCAGTACTTC
v_gene: TRBV5-1; abundance: few; d_gene: .; j_gene: TRBJ2-1; len: 14; CDR3aa: CASSRTGLGGEQFF; CDR3nt: TGCGCCAGCAGCCGGACGGGCCTAGGGGGTGAGCAGTTCTTC
v_gene: TRBV7-9; abundance: .; d_gene: .; j_gene: TRBJ2-3; len: 14; CDR3aa: CASSSVIRTDTQYF; CDR3nt: TGTGCCAGCAGCTCGGTGATCCGCACAGATACGCAGTATTTT
v_gene: TRBV5-1; abundance: .; d_gene: TRBD2; j_gene: TRBJ2-3; len: 19; CDR3aa: CASSLEIVTSGGEGDTQYF; CDR3nt: TGCGCCAGCAGCTTGGAGATCGTAACTAGCGGGGGGGAAGGGGATACGCAGTATTTT